This T cell receptor beta chain was recovered during a study of T-cell memory formation after mild COVID-19. Overall study context: Largely, TCR clusters stayed within a single donor.

The table lists this clonotype with a few counts. Its antigen is undetermined. Sample barcodes and UMIs were carried by the TCR alpha and TCR beta cDNA libraries that 5'RACE generated with constant-segment primers. TCRdb fed the 5' RACE reads into MiXCR, producing one record per CDR3 protein. This sample has approximately 230,000 distinct CDR3 sequences; around 15% occur once, and the top ten carry around 3.4%. V shed 4 bases and J shed 2 bases, with 11 bases lying between them. Germline-derived CDR1 and CDR2 are SGHNT and YYREEE (reference sequence). This CDR3 comprises 14 residues. The study, taken as a whole, reports: Clones contracting across day 15 to 85 had a balanced CD4/CD8 profile; later expanding clones leaned CD4+. Contracting CD4+ clones sat mainly in CM and EM; CD8+ in EMRA.

This rearrangement joins TRBV5-4 to TRBJ2-3, with D unresolved. This receptor was obtained from a man between 18 and 35 years old who had mild COVID-19 (a few samples of this study predate the infection). Cell type and time point are not known. Sequencing was done on a sample of PBMCs or a T cell subset sorted from them (not recorded which). Written as DNA, the CDR3 is TGTGCCAGCAGCCCGAGCTCTTCCACAGATACGCAGTATTTT. Translated: CASSPSSSTDTQYF.